Presented here are 31 T cell receptor beta chains from one specimen sequenced in a study of T cells in women clearing cervical HPV infection. Sequencing used immunoSEQ multiplex PCR; TCRdb keeps in-frame clones, though not all of them. With about 22,000 clones in the sample, the ten largest clones hold 3% to 4%. What was sequenced was blood buffy coat. Source of these receptors: a woman aged 18 to 69 with a cervical HPV16 infection that either progressed to CIN3+ or cleared (not recorded which).

CDR3 bases read: TGTGCCATCAGTGGACCCGGGACTAGCGGGAGGGATTGGGAGACC. It is translated as CAISGPGTSGRDWET. The full CDR3 protein is CAISGPGTSGRDWETQYF. The gene calls are TRBV10-3 and TRBJ2-5, with 16 bases fitting TRBD2. The read halts 3 residues ahead of the CDR3 end, with the missing end drawn from the germline J gene. The ends lost 4 bases at V and 5 bases at J; junction bases unmatched: 10. Looked up from germline, CDR1 is ENHRY and CDR2 is SYGVKD. The CDR3 contains 18 residues.

Of note for this clone: With the read ending 3 residues before the CDR3 end, the germline J gene is used to fill in that end. This chain joins TRBV20-1 and TRBJ2-5, with 10 nucleotides matching TRBD2. The CDR3 length is 16 residues. The trim removed 3 bases at V and 2 bases at J, leaving 9 bases unmatched. Germline V gene sequence: CDR1 DFQATT, CDR2 SNEGSKA (reference sequence). The CDR3: CSARVLILAGQETQYF. CDR3 bases read: TGCAGTGCTAGGGTACTGATACTAGCGGGACAAGAGACC.

As to this clone: The read halts 3 residues ahead of the CDR3 end, with the missing end drawn from the germline J gene. J is TRBJ1-1 and V is TRBV7-9, with a tentative D call TRBD1 (6 bases). Deletions cut 4 bases from V and 1 base from J, with 13 bases between. This CDR3 has 15 amino acids. Germline V lookup: CDR1 SEHNR, CDR2 FQNEAQ (reference sequence). The sequenced part of the CDR3 DNA is TGTGCCAGCAGCTCGCCCGACAGGAGGAACACTGAA. Amino acids: CASSSPDRRNTE. The CDR3 in full is CASSSPDRRNTEAFF.

Note on this clone: The read is 3 residues too short to cover the CDR3 end, so that end is filled in from the germline J gene. The chain has TRBV7-8 and TRBJ1-6; 8 bases are shared with TRBD1. The CDR3 is 15 amino acids. Trimming at V came to 2 bases and at J to 7 bases, leaving 4 bases not matched to a gene. CDR1 and CDR2 from the germline V gene are SGHVS and FQNEAQ. CDR3 DNA, as far as it was read: TGTGCCAGCAGCTTACTCGGACAGGGAAATTCACCC. Its translation is CASSLLGQGNSP. The CDR3 in its entirety is CASSLLGQGNSPLHF. The complete variable domain, with remaining parts taken from reference TRBV7-8 and TRBJ1-6, reads GAGVSQSPRYKVAKRGQDVALRCDPISGHVSLFWYQQALGQGPEFLTYFQNEAQLDKSGLPSDRFFAERPEGSVSTLKIQRTQQEDSAVYLCASSLLGQGNSPLHFGNGTRLTVT.

A word on this clone: The sequenced fragment ends 3 residues before the CDR3 boundary, so the rest is inferred from the germline J gene. The chain joins TRBV27 to TRBJ2-5; 12 nucleotides match TRBD2. CDR1 and CDR2 (germline): MNHEY, SMNVEV (reference sequence). With V trimmed by 6 bases and J by 0 bases, 8 bases remained unmatched. The length of the CDR3 is 17 residues. The CDR3 here is CASSPLAGGPDQETQYF. The part of the CDR3 DNA that was read is TGTGCCAGCAGCCCTCTAGCGGGAGGGCCAGACCAAGAGACC.

Worth noting for this clone: The read ends 3 residues early relative to the CDR3; the germline J gene fills the gap. The V call is TRBV19, the J call TRBJ2-2, with 7 bases lining up with TRBD1. Unmatched junction bases numbered 11, after V lost 5 bases and J lost 5 bases. CDR1 is LNHDA and CDR2 is SQIVND in the germline V gene (reference sequence). The length of the CDR3 is 16 residues. CDR3 bases read: TGTGCCAGTAGTCCCCGACAGGGTACGGAAACCGGGGAG. Translation gives CASSPRQGTETGE. The CDR3 reads in full as CASSPRQGTETGELFF. Combining the CDR3 with reference TRBV19 and TRBJ2-2 gives the whole variable domain DGGITQSPKYLFRKEGQNVTLSCEQNLNHDAMYWYRQDPGQGLRLIYYSQIVNDFQKGDIAEGYSVSREKKESFPLTVTSAQKNPTAFYLCASSPRQGTETGELFFGEGSRLTVL.

Judged by frequency, this clone is medium-sized. The read finishes 3 residues shy of the CDR3 end, and the germline J gene is used to complete it. The chain joins TRBV29-1 to TRBJ2-3; tentative D call: TRBD1 (6 bases). CDR3 length: 14 amino acids. V was shortened by 7 bases and J by 3 bases, with 17 bases between the two germline ends. CDR1 is SQVTM, CDR2 ANQGSEA, per germline. The CDR3 loop is CSAARGRKTDTQYF. The DNA read from the CDR3 is TGCAGCGCCGCGAGGGGGAGAAAGACAGATACG.

A note on this clone: One junction end does not reproduce the germline sequence, and a read error may be involved. The observed sequence ends 3 residues before the CDR3 terminus, with the missing tail filled in from the germline J gene. The V call is TRBV4-2, the J call TRBJ1-1; a possible D gene is TRBD1 (5 bases). In germline, CDR1 is LGHNA, CDR2 YNFKEQ. The CDR3 length is 12 residues. CDR3 DNA (partial): TGCGCCAGCAGCCACGACAGCACTGAA. Encoded protein: CASSHDSTE. From start to end, the CDR3 is CASSHDSTEAFF.

As for this clone: The read gets to within 3 residues of the CDR3 end, and the germline J gene fills in the rest. The chain links TRBV2 to TRBJ1-5; 7 nucleotides align to TRBD1. V was pared by 6 bases and J by 2 bases, with 7 bases of the junction left unmatched. This CDR3 has 15 residues. Germline V gene data show CDR1 as SNHLY and CDR2 as FYNNEI. CDR3: CASSFRQGGNQPQHF. The covered CDR3 bases are TGTGCCAGCAGCTTTAGACAGGGCGGCAATCAGCCC.

With respect to this clone: The CDR3 end is not reached by the read, which stops 3 residues before it; the germline J gene fills it in. J is TRBJ2-7 and V is TRBV5-4; perhaps TRBD2 as D (6 bases). The CDR3 is 14 amino acids. Looked up from germline, CDR1 is SGHNT and CDR2 is YYREEE (reference sequence). V lost 0 bases and J lost 2, with 9 bases in between. The sequenced CDR3 bases are TGTGCCAGCAGCTTGGGGACGGGGGCCTACGAG. It encodes CASSLGTGAYE. The CDR3, in full, reads CASSLGTGAYEQYF.

About this clone itself: The read gets to within 3 residues of the CDR3 end, and the germline J gene fills in the rest. J is TRBJ1-5 and V is TRBV4-1; 10 nucleotides match TRBD1. The CDR3 extends over 16 amino acids. V shed 3 bases, J shed 7 bases, and the junction held 9 bases outside the gene matches. Per the germline V gene, CDR1 is MGHRA and CDR2 is YSYEKL. The CDR3 DNA, read in part, is TGCGCCAGCAGCCATAGGGACAGGGGAAAGGGACAGCCC. Translated, it gives CASSHRDRGKGQP. The entire CDR3 is CASSHRDRGKGQPQHF.

CDR3 bases read: TGTGCCAGCAGTTTATTGGGGGCAAGGGAGACC. The encoded protein is CASSLLGARET. The full CDR3 reads CASSLLGARETQYF. The V call is TRBV27, the J call TRBJ2-5; weak D call: TRBD1 (6 bases). The read terminates 3 residues before the CDR3 end, so the remaining end is supplied by the germline J gene. The CDR3 contains 14 residues. The V and J ends lost 1 base and 5 bases respectively, with 11 bases between them. CDR1 is MNHEY and CDR2 is SMNVEV in the germline V gene (reference sequence).

Here the CDR3 reads CASSIPDRGSFTEAFF. The covered CDR3 bases are TGTGCCAGTAGTATACCCGACAGGGGATCGTTCACTGAA. The V gene is TRBV19, the J gene TRBJ1-1; 8 bases are a match to TRBD1. The read comes to an end 3 residues before the CDR3 does, leaving the germline J gene to fill in the end. This CDR3 is built from 16 residues. Germline trimming cut 2 bases from V and 4 bases from J; bases unmatched to any gene: 9. Germline-derived CDR1 and CDR2 are LNHDA and SQIVND (reference sequence).

Concerning this clone: The read halts 3 residues ahead of the CDR3 end, with the missing end drawn from the germline J gene. The chain joins TRBV11-2 to TRBJ2-7; D possibly uses TRBD1 or TRBD2 (5 bases each). Trimming pared 5 bases from V and 6 bases from J, leaving 20 bases between. The germline CDR1 and CDR2 sequences are SGHAT and FQNNGV. CDR3 size: 15 residues. The CDR3 sequence: CASSRSTREGSEQYF. The covered CDR3 bases are TGTGCCAGCAGCCGGTCGACCAGGGAAGGGAGCGAG.

As to this clone: The read stops 3 residues short of the end of the CDR3; the missing end is completed from the germline J gene. The gene calls are TRBV18 and TRBJ1-2; TRBD1 aligns across 11 bases. There are 14 residues in the CDR3. Germline loops: CDR1 KGHSH, CDR2 LQKENI. The CDR3 loop is CASSLRTGGQGYTF. The sequenced part of the CDR3 DNA is TGTGCCAGCTCACTTCGGACAGGGGGCCAAGGC.

On this clone itself: The observed sequence ends 3 residues before the CDR3 terminus, with the missing tail filled in from the germline J gene. V usage is TRBV19 and J usage is TRBJ1-5; perhaps TRBD1 as D (6 bases). Germline CDR1 reads LNHDA; CDR2 reads SQIVND (reference sequence). Trimming removed 5 bases at V and 2 bases at J, with 16 bases between. The CDR3 contains 16 residues. This CDR3 reads CASSPRAGVRNQPQHF. Incomplete CDR3 DNA: TGTGCCAGTAGTCCTCGGGCAGGGGTCCGCAATCAGCCC. Full variable domain (remainder filled in from reference TRBV19 and TRBJ1-5): DGGITQSPKYLFRKEGQNVTLSCEQNLNHDAMYWYRQDPGQGLRLIYYSQIVNDFQKGDIAEGYSVSREKKESFPLTVTSAQKNPTAFYLCASSPRAGVRNQPQHFGDGTRLSIL.

A word on this clone: Read sequence stops 3 residues before the CDR3 end, and the germline J gene provides the missing end. V is TRBV19 and J is TRBJ1-6; no definite D call. Trimming removed 6 bases from V and 3 bases from J, with 15 bases in between. CDR3 length: 16 amino acids. In germline, CDR1 is LNHDA, CDR2 SQIVND (reference sequence). This CDR3 reads CASRTLEGDYNSPLHF. The CDR3 bases that were read are TGTGCCAGTAGAACGCTCGAGGGTGACTATAATTCACCC.

As to this clone: The read terminates 3 residues ahead of where the CDR3 ends, so the germline J gene completes it. V usage is TRBV20-1 and J usage is TRBJ2-3, with D unresolved. V dropped 7 bases and J dropped 4 bases, with 15 bases sitting between them. Germline CDR1 DFQATT, CDR2 SNEGSKA (reference sequence). This CDR3 has 13 residues. CDR3 sequence: CSGTLSPADTQYF. The covered CDR3 bases are TGCAGTGGTACCCTCTCGCCGGCAGATACG.

Remarks on this clone: Coverage ceases 3 residues before the CDR3 finishes, and the germline J gene fills in the end. This sequence joins TRBV6-2 or TRBV6-3 and TRBJ2-1, with 9 bases aligning to TRBD2. From germline, CDR1 is MNHEY and CDR2 SVGEGT. J was trimmed by 4 bases and V by 6 bases; bases with no gene match: 10. The length of the CDR3 is 16 residues. The CDR3 DNA, read in part, is TGTGCCAGCAGCGACATGACTAGCGGAGAATACAATGAG. Protein sequence: CASSDMTSGEYNE. The entire CDR3 protein is CASSDMTSGEYNEQFF.

Remarks on this clone: Read sequence stops 3 residues before the CDR3 end, and the germline J gene provides the missing end. The V call is TRBV19, the J call TRBJ1-2; 9 nucleotides align to TRBD1. CDR1 LNHDA and CDR2 SQIVND come from the germline V gene (reference sequence). There are 12 residues in the CDR3. The ends lost 9 bases at V and 3 bases at J; junction bases unmatched: 2. This CDR3 is CASRTGDYGYTF. The covered CDR3 bases are TGTGCCAGCCGGACAGGGGACTATGGC.

On this clone: The read ends 3 residues shy of where the CDR3 ends; the end is completed using the germline J gene. The V gene is TRBV11-3, the J gene TRBJ2-2; unclear D gene. Germline V gene lookup returns CDR1 SGHNT and CDR2 YENEEA. The length of the CDR3 is 13 residues. Trimming cost V 3 bases and J 3 bases, with 5 bases left between them. The CDR3 DNA, read in part, is TGTGCCAGCAGCTTTGTCGACACCGGGGAG. Amino acids: CASSFVDTGE. The CDR3 in its entirety is CASSFVDTGELFF.

Remarks on this clone: The read is 3 residues too short to cover the CDR3 end, so that end is filled in from the germline J gene. The chain links TRBV7-9 to TRBJ1-5, with a tentative D call TRBD1 (5 bases). Germline assignment: CDR1 SEHNR and CDR2 FQNEAQ (reference sequence). The V end lost 1 base, the J end lost 5 bases, and 12 bases lay between the germline ends. The CDR3 length is 15 residues. The CDR3 reads CASSLGAGSDQPQHF. Incomplete CDR3 DNA: TGTGCCAGCAGCTTAGGTGCAGGGTCCGATCAGCCC.

As regards this clone: The read terminates 3 residues before the CDR3 end, so the remaining end is supplied by the germline J gene. The chain recombines TRBV6-1 with TRBJ1-1, with D possibly matching TRBD1 (5 bases). The CDR3 runs 15 residues. Trimming removed 1 base at V and 4 bases at J, with 13 bases between. CDR1 is MNHNS, CDR2 SASEGT, per germline. The CDR3 region is CASSEGQPEGTEAFF. Partial CDR3 DNA: TGTGCCAGCAGTGAAGGACAGCCAGAGGGCACTGAA.

Worth noting for this clone: The read ends 3 residues early relative to the CDR3; the germline J gene fills the gap. The gene calls are TRBV7-2 and TRBJ2-1, with D possibly matching TRBD2 (6 bases). The CDR3 covers 14 residues. V dropped 1 base and J dropped 4 bases, with 8 bases sitting between them. The germline CDR1 and CDR2 sequences are SGHTA and FQGNSA. The CDR3 bases that were read are TGTGCCAGCAGCTTAGGGACTACTTACAATGAG. It translates to CASSLGTTYNE. The CDR3 as a whole reads CASSLGTTYNEQFF.

Of note for this clone: Sequence at one end of the junction differs from germline and may be a read error. The read ends 3 residues shy of where the CDR3 ends; the end is completed using the germline J gene. This chain uses TRBV4-2 with TRBJ1-1; D might be TRBD1 (6 bases). The CDR3 runs to 15 residues. Germline CDR1 LGHNA, CDR2 YNFKEQ. The sequenced part of the CDR3 DNA is TGCGCCAGCAGAAGGACGGACAGCCTAGGGACTGAA. Its protein is CASRRTDSLGTE. The whole CDR3 protein is CASRRTDSLGTEAFF.

Turning to this clone: The read terminates 3 residues before the CDR3 end, so the remaining end is supplied by the germline J gene. The rearrangement links TRBV19 to TRBJ2-2; TRBD2 agrees at 8 bases. V lost 2 bases to trimming and J lost 5 bases; unmatched junction nucleotides: 4. Germline-derived CDR1 and CDR2 are LNHDA and SQIVND (reference sequence). The CDR3 consists of 15 residues. This CDR3 is CASSINSGITGELFF. CDR3 DNA (partial): TGTGCCAGTAGTATAAATAGCGGGATTACCGGGGAG.

On this clone: Read data end 3 residues before the CDR3 end; the end is taken from the germline J gene. The chain couples TRBV5-1 to TRBJ2-1; D perhaps matches TRBD1 (7 bases). Trimming removed 3 bases from V and 8 bases from J, with 12 bases in between. The germline V gene encodes CDR1 SGHRS and CDR2 YFSETQ. The CDR3 covers 13 residues. The covered CDR3 bases are TGCGCCAGCAGCTCCAGGGGGGAAGATGAG. It is translated as CASSSRGEDE. The full CDR3 is CASSSRGEDEQFF.

As regards this clone: The read stops 3 residues short of the end of the CDR3; the missing end is completed from the germline J gene. The chain couples TRBV20-1 to TRBJ2-2; D may be TRBD2 (5 bases). The CDR3 runs 15 residues. Germline-derived CDR1 and CDR2 are DFQATT and SNEGSKA (reference sequence). The V gene lost 0 bases and the J gene lost 5 bases, with 13 bases spanning the gap. The part of the CDR3 DNA that was read is TGCAGTGCTAGAGATAGGCGGGTTGGGACCGGGGAG. Amino acids: CSARDRRVGTGE. The entire CDR3 sequence reads CSARDRRVGTGELFF.

Comments on this clone: The read comes to an end 3 residues before the CDR3 does, leaving the germline J gene to fill in the end. The rearrangement joins TRBV11-2 to TRBJ2-7, with 9 nucleotides matching TRBD1. This CDR3 is built from 14 residues. V lost 5 bases and J lost 5; bases outside the gene matches: 7. CDR1 is SGHAT, CDR2 FQNNGV, per germline. CDR3 DNA, as far as it was read: TGTGCCAGCAGCCCCGGGACAGGGCCTAACGAG. It is translated as CASSPGTGPNE. The complete CDR3 sequence is CASSPGTGPNEQYF.

For this clone: Read sequence stops 3 residues before the CDR3 end, and the germline J gene provides the missing end. The V and J genes are TRBV6-1 and TRBJ2-3; tentatively, D is TRBD2 (6 bases). Trimming removed 0 bases from V and 5 bases from J, with 15 bases in between. The CDR3 is made up of 16 amino acids. Per germline, CDR1 MNHNS and CDR2 SASEGT. CDR3 loop: CASSEAGGGDGDTQYF. The CDR3 bases that were read are TGTGCCAGCAGTGAAGCGGGAGGAGGGGATGGAGATACG.

About this clone itself: The missing CDR3 end, 3 residues past where the read stops, is filled in from the germline J gene. The V call is TRBV9, the J call TRBJ1-6; D is perhaps TRBD1 (6 bases). Germline-derived CDR1 and CDR2 are SGDLS and YYNGEE. This CDR3 region has 15 residues. With 3 bases removed from V and 4 bases from J, the gap between germline ends came to 11 bases. This CDR3 is CASSGGQPYNSPLHF. The sequenced part of the CDR3 DNA is TGTGCCAGCAGCGGTGGACAGCCTTATAATTCACCC. Complete variable domain (other parts from reference TRBV9 and TRBJ1-6): DSGVTQTPKHLITATGQRVTLRCSPRSGDLSVYWYQQSLDQGLQFLIQYYNGEERAKGNILERFSAQQFPDLHSELNLSSLELGDSALYFCASSGGQPYNSPLHFGNGTRLTVT.